Listed below are T cell receptor beta chains from one sample, sequenced in a study of shared T cell receptors in the human thymus. Here immunoSEQ multiplex PCR was the method, and the copy in TCRdb shows in-frame clones only, minus some. The sample lists about 380,000 clones, around 93% occurring once. The source material was thymocytes. The origin of the receptors is a human donor. CDR3s include the opening cysteine and the closing phenylalanine or tryptophan. The order of the fields is clone size, V gene, J gene, CDR3 length, D gene, CDR3 protein, CDR3 DNA. The D gene is left open where the match is weak. Size is omitted from some rows. Given values are once, few, many or a class for expanded clones.

-,TRBV10-3,TRBJ1-6,15,-,CAISQWAGMVAPLHF,TGTGCCATCAGCCAGTGGGCAGGGATGGTGGCACCCCTCCACTTT
-,TRBV19,TRBJ1-5,16,-,CASSTPSQGGNQPQHF,TGTGCCAGTAGTACCCCGTCCCAGGGCGGCAATCAGCCCCAGCATTTT
-,TRBV5-1,TRBJ1-5,15,TRBD1,CASRHGQGRNQPQHF,TGCGCCAGCAGACACGGACAGGGACGGAATCAGCCCCAGCATTTT
-,TRBV4-1,TRBJ2-5,16,TRBD1,CASSQPGQGYQETQYF,TGCGCCAGCAGCCAACCCGGACAGGGCTACCAAGAGACCCAGTACTTC
-,TRBV6-5,TRBJ2-7,14,TRBD2,CASSRGTTKYEQYF,TGTGCCAGCAGTCGCGGGACTACCAAATACGAGCAGTACTTC
-,TRBV19,TRBJ1-5,15,TRBD1,CASSRHRGRYQPQHF,TGTGCCAGTAGTCGACACAGGGGGCGGTATCAGCCCCAGCATTTT
-,TRBV5-1,TRBJ2-1,16,TRBD1,CASSLEGTGGDNEQFF,TGCGCCAGCAGCTTGGAAGGGACAGGTGGCGACAATGAGCAGTTCTTC
-,TRBV7-2,TRBJ2-7,15,-,CASSSPGMGWYEQYF,TGTGCCAGCAGCTCTCCGGGAATGGGGTGGTACGAGCAGTACTTC
-,TRBV2,TRBJ2-5,12,-,CASSGGTATQYF,TGTGCCAGCAGTGGTGGGACGGCGACCCAGTACTTC
-,TRBV5-1,TRBJ2-2,13,-,CASSLQNTGELFF,TGCGCCAGCAGCTTACAGAACACCGGGGAGCTGTTTTTT
-,TRBV12-5,TRBJ2-2,20,TRBD1,CASGLVLTGGLGASTGELFF,TGTGCTAGTGGTTTGGTATTGACAGGGGGACTCGGAGCTAGCACCGGGGAGCTGTTTTTT
once,TRBV5-1,TRBJ2-7,18,-,CASSLDSPPLKAPYEQYF,TGCGCCAGCAGCTTGGACTCCCCGCCGCTCAAGGCCCCCTACGAGCAGTACTTC
-,TRBV27,TRBJ1-5,14,-,CASSLEVNYQPQHF,TGTGCCAGCAGTTTGGAGGTGAATTATCAGCCCCAGCATTTT
-,TRBV10-2,TRBJ2-3,13,-,CASSAQGTDTQYF,TGCGCCAGCAGCGCTCAGGGCACAGATACGCAGTATTTT
once,TRBV4-3,TRBJ2-5,16,-,CASSPEGSAGRETQYF,TGCGCCAGCAGCCCAGAGGGGTCGGCCGGACGTGAGACCCAGTACTTC
few,TRBV5-1,TRBJ1-2,17,TRBD1,CASSSRDRKGGNYGYTF,TGCGCCAGCAGCTCCCGGGACAGGAAAGGGGGCAACTATGGCTACACCTTC
-,TRBV28,TRBJ2-1,17,TRBD2,CASSPEREGKTYNEQFF,TGTGCCAGCAGCCCCGAGCGGGAGGGCAAAACCTACAATGAGCAGTTCTTC
once,TRBV19,TRBJ2-7,16,TRBD1,CASSIGSLTGNYEQYF,TGTGCCAGTAGTATAGGGAGTTTGACAGGGAACTACGAGCAGTACTTC
once,TRBV19,TRBJ2-1,14,TRBD2,CASSASGTYNEQFF,TGTGCCAGTAGTGCTAGCGGGACCTACAATGAGCAGTTCTTC
-,TRBV18,TRBJ1-1,13,TRBD1,CASSQGAESGAFF,TGTGCCAGCTCACAGGGGGCGGAGAGTGGAGCTTTCTTT
-,TRBV19,TRBJ1-5,13,-,CASSAGRGEPQHF,TGTGCCAGTAGTGCAGGGAGAGGGGAGCCCCAGCATTTT
-,TRBV28,TRBJ2-5,18,TRBD2,CASSLSPLAGGRGETQYF,TGTGCCAGCAGTCTTTCCCCTCTAGCGGGAGGGCGGGGAGAGACCCAGTACTTC
once,TRBV9,TRBJ2-5,13,-,CASSEKGLETQYF,TGTGCCAGCAGCGAGAAAGGGTTGGAGACCCAGTACTTC
-,TRBV7-9,TRBJ2-7,17,TRBD1,CASSSHPGDRGAYEQYF,TGTGCCAGCAGCTCCCACCCGGGGGACAGGGGAGCCTACGAGCAGTACTTC
-,TRBV19,TRBJ2-6,20,TRBD1,CASSISPRDRVFSGANVLTF,TGTGCCAGTAGTATTTCTCCTCGGGACAGGGTCTTCTCTGGGGCCAACGTCCTGACTTTC
-,TRBV15,TRBJ1-5,18,-,CATSRIPREGFGHQPQHF,TGTGCCACCAGCAGAATTCCAAGGGAAGGGTTTGGCCATCAGCCCCAGCATTTT
-,TRBV27,TRBJ2-6,16,-,CATKGPVEAGANVLTF,TGTGCCACCAAAGGTCCTGTGGAGGCTGGGGCCAACGTCCTGACTTTC
-,TRBV6-1,TRBJ1-2,14,-,CASKARGCPRGYTF,TGTGCCAGCAAGGCGAGAGGGTGCCCTCGGGGCTACACCTTC
-,TRBV25-1,TRBJ2-2,17,-,CASSEYTERANTGELFF,TGTGCCAGCAGTGAATATACCGAGCGGGCGAACACCGGGGAGCTGTTTTTT
-,TRBV6-1,TRBJ2-2,16,-,CASSEAHSENTGELFF,TGTGCCAGCAGTGAAGCGCATTCAGAGAACACCGGGGAGCTGTTTTTT
-,TRBV9,TRBJ1-4,18,-,CASSVVNDSHWENEKLFF,TGTGCCAGCAGCGTAGTAAATGACAGCCACTGGGAAAATGAAAAACTGTTTTTT
-,TRBV29-1,TRBJ2-7,14,TRBD2,CSVSRTSPHYEQYF,TGCAGCGTATCCCGGACTAGCCCACATTACGAGCAGTACTTC
-,TRBV4-3,TRBJ2-1,17,-,CASSQGFEGSSYNEQFF,TGCGCCAGCAGCCAAGGATTCGAGGGGAGCTCCTACAATGAGCAGTTCTTC
-,TRBV15,TRBJ1-3,17,TRBD1,CATSTHTGDPTGNTIYF,TGTGCCACCAGCACGCACACAGGGGACCCAACTGGAAACACCATATATTTT
-,TRBV29-1,TRBJ2-1,14,-,CSGGSDHRDNEQFF,TGCAGCGGGGGGTCGGATCATAGGGACAATGAGCAGTTCTTC
once,TRBV28,TRBJ1-4,13,-,CASRTRTIEKLFF,TGTGCCAGCAGGACGAGGACCATTGAAAAACTGTTTTTT
-,TRBV27,TRBJ2-1,19,TRBD2,CASSFRRLAGDASYNEQFF,TGTGCCAGCAGTTTCCGACGATTAGCGGGAGACGCTTCCTACAATGAGCAGTTCTTC
-,TRBV16,TRBJ2-1,12,-,CASSRLDNEQFF,TGTGCCAGCAGCCGCCTAGACAATGAGCAGTTCTTC
once,TRBV28,TRBJ2-5,17,TRBD1,CASKTHPRDRGRETQYF,TGTGCCAGCAAAACCCACCCGCGGGACAGGGGGCGAGAGACCCAGTACTTC
-,TRBV28,TRBJ2-3,13,-,CASSFVGPDTQYF,TGTGCCAGCAGTTTTGTGGGCCCAGATACGCAGTATTTT
-,TRBV5-1,TRBJ2-7,16,-,CASSLSSGRGSYEQYF,TGCGCCAGCAGCTTGAGCTCCGGGAGAGGGTCCTACGAGCAGTACTTC
once,TRBV27,TRBJ1-4,13,TRBD1,CASTNRGGEKLFF,TGTGCCAGCACGAACAGGGGGGGTGAAAAACTGTTTTTT